Listed below are T cell receptor beta chains from one sample, sequenced in a study of T cell responses to AZD1222 COVID-19 vaccine. TCRdb's table, derived via immunoSEQ multiplex PCR, lists solely in-frame clones and lacks some. The sample has approximately 190,000 clones; roughly 93% are singletons. Sequenced material: peripheral blood, taken on day 0 of AZD1222 vaccination. The origin of the receptors is an adult in good health. CDR3s include the opening cysteine and the closing phenylalanine or tryptophan.

J gene | V gene | CDR3 protein
TRBJ2-3 | TRBV15 | CATSRAKLLGTGDTQYF
TRBJ2-3 | TRBV7-9 | CASSSPGLALPYF
TRBJ2-2 | TRBV7-3 | CASSLGAPRTGELFF
TRBJ1-2 | TRBV28 | CASSGPVRVGYTF
TRBJ2-1 | TRBV5-6 | CASSFGFPGLSQFF
TRBJ2-2 | TRBV3-1/TRBV3-2 | CASSHSGGQIPLTGELFF
TRBJ1-1 | TRBV2 | CASSVGSLMNTEAFF
TRBJ1-2 | TRBV9 | CASSLAVTGAFYGYTF
TRBJ2-5 | TRBV18 | CASSPRAGNQETQYF
TRBJ2-1 | TRBV2 | CASKIPGQDWASGNNEQFF
TRBJ2-1 | TRBV19 | CASTGLAGESYNEQFF
TRBJ2-4 | TRBV27 | CASSSRQGDIQYF
TRBJ2-7 | TRBV7-6 | CASSPGQGAAYEQYF
TRBJ1-1 | TRBV7-9 | CASRQVGAADMNTEAFF
TRBJ2-2 | TRBV27 | CASSFGFDTGELFF
TRBJ2-7 | TRBV9 | CASSARDRPYEQYF
TRBJ1-5 | TRBV6-5 | CASSLDRAYNQPQHF
TRBJ1-5 | TRBV19 | CASSGTQGGAPQHF
TRBJ2-7 | TRBV7-2 | CASSLDRQRPYEQYF
TRBJ2-6 | TRBV5-5 | CASSTEAGYTGANVLTF
TRBJ1-1 | TRBV6-2/TRBV6-3 | CASSYSRDTRWNTEAFF
TRBJ2-1 | TRBV27 | CASSWGYRDRDEQFF
TRBJ1-1 | TRBV27 | CASTPVDTEAFF
TRBJ1-4 | TRBV5-1 | CASSSGTGVPTNEKLFF
TRBJ2-1 | TRBV5-1 | CASSFSVDSHEQFF
TRBJ2-5 | TRBV11-2 | CASSTRTSGGETQYF
TRBJ1-4 | TRBV4-2 | CASSQEDRGNEKLFF
TRBJ2-7 | TRBV19 | CASSLGTSGSHEQYF
TRBJ1-5 | TRBV6-5 | CASNEGGHSNQPQHF
TRBJ2-4 | TRBV6-2/TRBV6-3 | CASSYTSRLALTKNIQYF
TRBJ2-1 | TRBV25-1 | CASSEPRTGRHNEQFF
TRBJ2-1 | TRBV4-1 | CASSHLTGDLNNEQFF
TRBJ2-5 | TRBV19 | CASSPWTSGRQETQYF
TRBJ1-5 | TRBV18 | CASSPKQSFNQPQHF
TRBJ1-2 | TRBV27 | CASSLSAQGYGYTF
TRBJ2-7 | TRBV5-1 | CASSFLSYEQYF
TRBJ2-7 | TRBV28 | CASSLRSIAGEQYF
TRBJ2-1 | TRBV14 | CASSQGPRAGSYNEQFF
TRBJ1-2 | TRBV19 | CASSITGPYGYTF
TRBJ2-6 | TRBV6-1 | CASSDSGANVLTF
TRBJ2-7 | TRBV9 | CASSVESSGLSYEQYF
TRBJ1-6 | TRBV14 | CASSSDSASGSYNSPLHF
TRBJ2-3 | TRBV3-1/TRBV3-2 | CASTYRTSGRADTQYF
TRBJ1-2 | TRBV4-2 | CASSPTGGIGYTF
TRBJ2-1 | TRBV3-1/TRBV3-2 | CASSQGVGPQNEQFF
TRBJ1-4 | TRBV2 | CASTAGPGRFNEKLFF
TRBJ1-6 | TRBV6-1 | CASSYVAHNSPLHF
TRBJ1-1 | TRBV5-3 | CARSPGAWGAFF